This T cell receptor beta chain was identified in a study of T cell clones after liver transplantation. Study context: A pre-transplant mixed lymphocyte reaction with TCRbeta sequencing defined graft-donor-reactive clones followed in post-transplant blood. Apart from a few HCV-positive recipients, transplants were for non-autoimmune, non-viral reasons. General study results and limits: Graft donor-reactive T cells may have migrated into the graft rather than being deleted.

Only in-frame clones appear in the TCRdb table, and some are missing; sequencing was by immunoSEQ multiplex PCR. The table has approximately 55,000 clones, about two thirds seen once. This clone has a handful of counts. The antigen is unknown. Looked up from germline, CDR1 is MDHEN and CDR2 is SYDVKM. The CDR3 covers 14 residues. Losses at the gene ends were 6 bases for V and 8 bases for J; bases not matched to a gene: 11. The material was CD4+ T cells from blood, obtained before liver transplant. The V call is TRBV28, the J call TRBJ2-3; 7 nucleotides match TRBD1. The source of this sequence is a human donor who received a liver transplant. CDR3 sequence: CASSNRGPMGTQYF. CDR3 nucleotides: TGTGCCAGCAGCAACAGGGGCCCCATGGGTACGCAGTATTTT.